This T cell receptor beta chain emerged from a study of shared clonotypes between healthy human individuals. Study information: The study enrolled a couple of women and a few men aged 18 to 49.

The assay was immunoSEQ multiplex PCR, and TCRdb's table has in-frame clones only and misses some. The sample holds under 2,500,000 clones, 90% to 96% seen once. CDR3 length: 13 amino acids. Germline-derived CDR1 and CDR2 are MNHNS and SASEGT. Trimming removed 9 bases at V and 5 bases at J, with 14 bases between. The chain links TRBV6-1 to TRBJ2-1; either TRBD1 or TRBD2 may fit D (5 bases each). The TCR was taken from a man aged 18 to 29 in good health. Sequencing used naive CD4+ T cells sorted from blood. Sample subset: CD45RA+ positively selected. In DNA form, the CDR3 reads TGTGCCAGTGTTCGGGACGGAAACAATGAGCAGTTCTTC. Translating gives CASVRDGNNEQFF.